Sequencing of this T cell receptor (beta chain) was carried out in a study of blood T cell repertoires in COVID-19. In the original workflow: Amplification of reference gene primers was used by the study to estimate nucleated cell counts. Assay used: immunoSEQ multiplex PCR; TCRdb lists only in-frame clones, some missing. V and J calls and clone size are as listed in that table; D and trimming were resolved from the DNA. The data show 300,000 to 400,000 clones, roughly nine tenths seen once. Self-reported history from a screening survey and questionnaire set each donor's cohort. This clone occurred once. V was clipped by 10 bases and J by 2 bases, with 19 bases between them. From germline, CDR1 is MDHEN and CDR2 SYDVKM. This CDR3 is built from 15 residues.

Source material: PBMCs or T cells enriched from blood (not recorded which). The clonotype comes from a man between 60 and 70 years old who had recovered from COVID-19. This chain joins TRBV28 and TRBJ2-3, with a weak D call TRBD1 (5 bases). The CDR3 is CATIPRGTYTDTQYF. The CDR3 nucleotides are TGTGCCACCATACCTAGGGGAACTTACACAGATACGCAGTATTTT.